This section outlines one TCR beta chain sequence together with its context. The target antigen is unknown. Read data end 3 residues before the CDR3 end; the end is taken from the germline J gene. The data are from a study of T cell clonality in common variable immunodeficiency. Study outcomes and limitations: TCRbeta clonality was increased in CVID versus healthy controls. Links between repertoire features and CVID complications were heterogeneity-limited. Authors noted CVID clonality's cause needs subpopulation repertoire sequencing.

Between the trimmed V and J ends, which lost 6 bases and 7 bases, there was a span of 17 bases. The CDR3 spans 14 residues. Germline assignment: CDR1 SGHTS and CDR2 YDEGEE. Generated by immunoSEQ multiplex PCR, the TCRdb table keeps only in-frame clones and is missing some. The sample has 30,000 to 40,000 clones, none seen only once. The V gene is TRBV5-8, the J gene TRBJ1-5; D perhaps matches TRBD1 (5 bases). The receptor's source is a person aged 18 to 70 in good health. The material sequenced was peripheral blood mononuclear cells. The CDR3 bases that were read are TGTGCCAGCACCTGGGGCGTTTCGAGCCAGCCC. This sequence encodes CASTWGVSSQP. Given in full, the CDR3 is CASTWGVSSQPQHF.